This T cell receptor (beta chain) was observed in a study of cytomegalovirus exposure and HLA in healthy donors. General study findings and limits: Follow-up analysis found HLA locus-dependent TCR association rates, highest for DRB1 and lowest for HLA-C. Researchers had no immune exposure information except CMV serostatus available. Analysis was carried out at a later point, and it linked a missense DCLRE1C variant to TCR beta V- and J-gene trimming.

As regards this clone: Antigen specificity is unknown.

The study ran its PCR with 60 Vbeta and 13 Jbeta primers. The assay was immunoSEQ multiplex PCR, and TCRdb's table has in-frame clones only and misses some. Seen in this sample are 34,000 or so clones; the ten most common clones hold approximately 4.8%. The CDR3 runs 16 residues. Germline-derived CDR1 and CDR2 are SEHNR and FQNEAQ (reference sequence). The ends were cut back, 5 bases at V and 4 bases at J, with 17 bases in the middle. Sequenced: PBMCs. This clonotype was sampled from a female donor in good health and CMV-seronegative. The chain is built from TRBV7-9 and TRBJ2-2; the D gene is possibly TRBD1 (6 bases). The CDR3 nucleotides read TGTGCCAGCAGCCAAGATGAAGGACAGACCACCGGGGAGCTGTTTTTT. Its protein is CASSQDEGQTTGELFF.